The 28 T cell receptor beta chains reported below all come from one sample, sequenced in a study of regulatory T cells in long-lasting Graves disease. Time point reported: newly diagnosed GD, antithyroid drugs for less than 3 months. RNA isolated from PBMCs was used to make the TCR library. Building of the TCR beta libraries involved iRepertoire HTBI primers and Arm-PCR of CDR3 regions. TCRdb reprocessed the multiplex PCR reads with MiXCR, giving one entry per CDR3 protein. The sample comprises fewer than 650,000 distinct CDR3 sequences, about 15% of which are singletons, and about 11% rests with the top ten. The sample also formed part of further work on T cells in Graves' hyperthyroidism and ophthalmopathy.

This specimen was peripheral blood mononuclear cells (PBMCs), taken at new diagnosis, from a patient treated with antithyroid drugs. These receptors originate from a man between 18 and 35 years old with Graves disease.

This clonotype was counted many times. The rearrangement joins TRBV7-3 to TRBJ2-1; 12 bases agree with TRBD2. The CDR3 is made up of 16 amino acids. The germline V gene encodes CDR1 SGHTA and CDR2 FQGTGA. Unmatched junction bases numbered 5, after V lost 2 bases and J lost 6 bases. CDR3 protein: CASSLGRLAGVNEQFF. The CDR3 DNA reads as TGTGCCAGCAGCTTAGGGCGACTAGCGGGAGTCAATGAGCAGTTCTTC.

This clonotype came up many times. The chain recombines TRBV6-2 or TRBV6-3 with TRBJ2-7, with 8 bases lining up with TRBD1. This CDR3 comprises 15 residues. CDR1 is MNHEY and CDR2 is SVGEGT in the germline V gene. The trim removed 5 bases at V and 5 bases at J, leaving 11 bases unmatched. CDR3 nucleotide sequence: TGTGCCAGCAGTGACGTCCCCAGGGGGCTCGACGAGCAGTACTTC. Amino acid sequence: CASSDVPRGLDEQYF.

At least ten counts were recorded for this clonotype. The chain uses TRBV10-3 and TRBJ1-1; 8 bases align to TRBD1. CDR1 and CDR2 (germline): ENHRY, SYGVKD. The CDR3 covers 15 residues. Trimming cost V 6 bases and J 4 bases; bases outside gene matches: 10. The CDR3 nucleotides are TGTGCCATCAGAAGGGACAGGCCGAGTTCCACTGAAGCTTTCTTT. Translation: CAIRRDRPSSTEAFF.

In this sample, this clonotype turned up many times. The gene calls are TRBV28 and TRBJ1-6, with TRBD1 matching 7 bases. V dropped 7 bases and J dropped 9; count of bases not matched to a gene: 9. This CDR3 has 14 amino acids. Germline values: CDR1 MDHEN, CDR2 SYDVKM. The CDR3 coding sequence is TGTGCCAGCAAGTGGACAGGTTCGGCTTCACCCCTCCACTTT. This gives the protein CASKWTGSASPLHF.

Many counts were recorded for this clonotype. The rearrangement links TRBV3-1 to TRBJ1-1, with D tentatively TRBD1 (5 bases). The CDR3 spans 14 residues. The V end was cut by 3 bases, the J end by 1 base, with 9 bases between. Germline CDR1 reads LGHDT; CDR2 reads YNNKEL (reference sequence). The CDR3 DNA reads TGTGCCAGCAGCCACAGGGCAAGGAACACTGAAGCTTTCTTT. Translating it yields CASSHRARNTEAFF. Together with reference TRBV3-1 and TRBJ1-1, the CDR3 gives the full variable domain: DTAVSQTPKYLVTQMGNDKSIKCEQNLGHDTMYWYKQDSKKFLKIMFSYNNKELIINETVPNRFSPKSPDKAHLNLHINSLELGDSAVYFCASSHRARNTEAFFGQGTRLTVV.

The V call is TRBV6-2 or TRBV6-3, the J call TRBJ1-5; D not certain. This CDR3 comprises 16 residues. In germline, CDR1 is MNHEY, CDR2 SVGEGT. V was shortened by 6 bases and J by 5 bases, with 20 bases between the two germline ends. This CDR3 is CASSLQQMQRYQPQHF. The CDR3, as DNA: TGTGCCAGCAGCCTACAGCAGATGCAACGGTATCAGCCCCAGCATTTT.

This clonotype has a count of ten or more. CDR3 bases: TGTGCCAGCAGTTCCCTATTAGCGGGAGAGTCCTACAATGAGCAGTTCTTC. Translating it yields CASSSLLAGESYNEQFF. The rearrangement joins TRBV28 to TRBJ2-1, with 9 bases identical to TRBD2. CDR1 and CDR2 (germline): MDHEN, SYDVKM. The CDR3 sequence is 17 residues long. The junction had 8 bases not matched to a gene; V was cut back by 4 bases and J by 1 base.

This clonotype was seen only a few times. The genes are TRBV3-1 and TRBJ2-7; D not certain. V was shortened by 1 base and J by 2 bases, with 12 bases between the two germline ends. This CDR3 contains 15 residues. Germline V gene sequence: CDR1 LGHDT, CDR2 YNNKEL (reference sequence). The CDR3 sequence is CASSQVHGPAYEQYF. The CDR3, as DNA: TGTGCCAGCAGCCAAGTACATGGGCCCGCCTACGAGCAGTACTTC.

In this sample, this clonotype turned up a few times. A much larger clone lies one base from this, so it may be a read error. The chain carries TRBV2 and TRBJ2-2, with TRBD2 as a possible D gene (5 bases). This CDR3 comprises 14 residues. Germline V gives CDR1 SNHLY, CDR2 FYNNEI. Trimming left V 5 bases short and J 4 bases short, with 11 bases between. As DNA, the CDR3 is TGTGCCAGCAGTTTTTCGGCGGGCACCGGGGAGCTGTTTTTT. It translates to CASSFSAGTGELFF.

This clonotype was counted only a few times. The V call is TRBV20-1, the J call TRBJ2-4, with 8 positions matching TRBD1. V was clipped by 1 base and J by 1 base; unmatched bases: 3. CDR1 and CDR2 (germline): DFQATT, SNEGSKA (reference sequence). The CDR3 length is 15 residues. The CDR3 nucleotides read TGCAGTGCTAGAGTAAACAGGGGGGCCAAAAACATTCAGTACTTC. As protein: CSARVNRGAKNIQYF.

The chain combines TRBV20-1 with TRBJ2-7; maybe TRBD2 (6 bases). This CDR3 is built from 15 residues. The V end lost 6 bases, the J end lost 3 bases, and 21 bases lay between the germline ends. Germline values: CDR1 DFQATT, CDR2 SNEGSKA (reference sequence). The CDR3 DNA reads as TGCAGTGCCGATTACCCCGTAAGCGGGCGCTACGAGCAGTACTTC. Translating gives CSADYPVSGRYEQYF.

The rearrangement uses TRBV19 and TRBJ1-5; tentatively, D is TRBD1 (6 bases). V lost 6 bases to trimming and J lost 1 base, with 19 bases between them. CDR1 is LNHDA and CDR2 is SQIVND in the germline V gene (reference sequence). This CDR3 is 17 amino acids long. CDR3 protein: CASSQYLGGLSNQPQHF. The CDR3 nucleotides read TGTGCCAGTAGCCAATACCTGGGGGGGCTGAGCAATCAGCCCCAGCATTTT.

The table lists this clonotype with a few counts. The chain is built from TRBV20-1 and TRBJ2-7, with D tentatively TRBD2 (5 bases). CDR1 and CDR2 (germline): DFQATT, SNEGSKA (reference sequence). V lost 5 bases to trimming and J lost 7 bases, with 24 bases between them. This CDR3 is built from 15 residues. In DNA form, the CDR3 reads TGCAGTGCTGAACGACAAACGGGGTTCGCTCGTGAGCAGTACTTC. It is translated as CSAERQTGFAREQYF.

This clonotype was seen repeatedly, ten times or more. J is TRBJ1-2 and V is TRBV20-1, with 7 nucleotides matching TRBD1. Germline values: CDR1 DFQATT, CDR2 SNEGSKA (reference sequence). The CDR3 covers 13 residues. Trimming removed 4 bases from V and 5 bases from J; junction bases left unmatched: 7. The CDR3 sequence is CSATTGRGYGYTF. The DNA for the CDR3 is TGCAGTGCTACGACAGGGCGTGGGTATGGCTACACCTTC.

This clonotype came up many times. The chain links TRBV28 to TRBJ2-7, with 7 positions matching TRBD2. This CDR3 region has 12 residues. Trimming removed 8 bases from V and 5 bases from J; junction bases left unmatched: 6. Germline V lookup: CDR1 MDHEN, CDR2 SYDVKM. The CDR3 spells CASGAGVDEQYF. The CDR3 nucleotides read TGTGCCAGCGGGGCGGGAGTGGACGAGCAGTACTTC.

As concerns this clonotype: A much larger clone differs by one base, so this may be a read error. The chain recombines TRBV29-1 with TRBJ2-1; 7 bases align to TRBD1. In germline, CDR1 is SQVTM, CDR2 ANQGSEA. CDR3 length equals 15 residues. CDR3 nucleotides: TGCAGCGTTGGTGGGACAGAAGGATCCTACAATGAGCAGCTCTTC. Amino acids: CSVGGTEGSYNEQLF.

A single count supports this clonotype. This chain joins TRBV29-1 and TRBJ1-1; possible D gene TRBD1, 6 bases. The V and J ends lost 6 bases and 1 base respectively, with 15 bases between them. Looked up from germline, CDR1 is SQVTM and CDR2 is ANQGSEA. The CDR3 has 14 residues. The CDR3 sequence: CSVGVRGPNTEAFF. The DNA for the CDR3 is TGCAGCGTGGGGGTCCGGGGGCCGAACACTGAAGCTTTCTTT.

V usage is TRBV6-2 or TRBV6-3 and J usage is TRBJ2-7; TRBD1 matches at 8 bases. The V and J ends lost 4 bases and 6 bases, in that order; junction bases with no gene match: 8. The CDR3 spans 14 residues. Germline V gene data show CDR1 as MNHEY and CDR2 as SVGEGT. CDR3 sequence (DNA): TGTGCCAGCAGTTTATATGCAGGGGGCGTCGAGCAGTACTTC. Protein: CASSLYAGGVEQYF.

This clonotype has a handful of counts. The chain uses TRBV5-1 and TRBJ2-7; the match to TRBD1 covers 9 bases. Losses at the gene ends were 4 bases for V and 9 bases for J; bases not matched to a gene: 14. This CDR3 has 15 residues. The germline CDR1 and CDR2 sequences are SGHRS and YFSETQ. Here the CDR3 reads CASSQDGTGWTRQYF. The CDR3 DNA is TGCGCCAGCAGCCAAGATGGGACAGGGTGGACGAGGCAGTACTTC.

This clonotype was found many times. The V call is TRBV2, the J call TRBJ2-7; no definite D call. Per the germline V gene, CDR1 is SNHLY and CDR2 is FYNNEI. The CDR3 is made up of 13 amino acids. Deletions cut 5 bases from V and 4 bases from J, with 12 bases between. The CDR3, as DNA: TGTGCCAGCAGTAACCATGATGGGTACGAGCAGTACTTC. Residues: CASSNHDGYEQYF.

V and J are TRBV27 and TRBJ2-1, with TRBD2 identical over 14 bases. The CDR3 runs to 17 residues. CDR1 and CDR2 (germline): MNHEY, SMNVEV (reference sequence). The V segment lost 6 bases and the J segment 7 bases; nucleotides outside the gene matches: 11. The CDR3 coding sequence is TGTGCCAGCAGACCGACTAGCGGGAGGGGCCCTCGGAATGAGCAGTTCTTC. Protein sequence: CASRPTSGRGPRNEQFF.

This clonotype turned up a few times. The J gene is TRBJ1-2, the V gene TRBV18; D remains unclear. This CDR3 comprises 13 residues. Between the trimmed V and J ends, which lost 3 bases and 0 bases, there was a span of 5 bases. Germline-derived CDR1 and CDR2 are KGHSH and LQKENI. The CDR3 region has the DNA TGTGCCAGCTCACCCGCGGCTAACTATGGCTACACCTTC. Residues: CASSPAANYGYTF.

Concerning this clonotype: This may come from a read error, since a much larger clone is one base off. The chain couples TRBV12-3 or TRBV12-4 to TRBJ2-2; no clear D. This CDR3 is 12 amino acids long. The V end was cut by 10 bases, the J end by 6 bases, with 12 bases between. The CDR3 sequence is CANHPQPGELFF. The CDR3 DNA sequence: TGTGCCAACCACCCACAGCCCGGGGAGCTGTTTTTT.

This clonotype was seen many times. In nucleotides, the CDR3 is TGTGCCAGCAGTCTACCCGGGACAGGGGCGTACGAGCAGTACTTC. As protein: CASSLPGTGAYEQYF. The chain uses TRBV28 and TRBJ2-7; 10 bases match TRBD1. The CDR3 spans 15 residues. J was trimmed by 4 bases and V by 5 bases; bases with no gene match: 8. Germline lookup yields CDR1 MDHEN and CDR2 SYDVKM.

A few counts support this clonotype. The rearrangement joins TRBV6-2 or TRBV6-3 to TRBJ1-5; 8 bases map to TRBD1. The CDR3 contains 16 residues. The J segment lost 2 bases and the V segment lost 5 bases, leaving 8 bases of the junction unmatched. Looked up from germline, CDR1 is MNHEY and CDR2 is SVGEGT. CDR3 sequence: CASSLSDRVGNQPQHF. CDR3 DNA sequence: TGTGCCAGCAGTCTTTCGGACAGGGTTGGCAATCAGCCCCAGCATTTT.

This clonotype has only a few counts. The V gene is TRBV14, the J gene TRBJ1-1; tentative D call: TRBD1 (6 bases). The CDR3 covers 17 residues. Germline V gene lookup returns CDR1 SGHDN and CDR2 FVKESK. The ends were cut back, 1 base at V and 5 bases at J, with 20 bases in the middle. For the CDR3, the DNA is TGTGCCAGCAGCCAAGCCCAGACAGGCCGGCACGGGACTGAAGCTTTCTTT. Its translation is CASSQAQTGRHGTEAFF.

This clonotype was counted only a few times. The rearrangement joins TRBV3-1 to TRBJ2-7; D unclear. From germline, CDR1 is LGHDT and CDR2 YNNKEL (reference sequence). Trimming removed 4 bases at V and 9 bases at J, with 22 bases between. CDR3 length equals 15 residues. The chain's CDR3 is CASSPTVASPSVQYF. The CDR3 DNA reads as TGTGCCAGCAGCCCGACCGTAGCATCCCCTTCTGTGCAGTACTTC.

This clonotype was seen at least ten times. The chain is built from TRBV7-3 and TRBJ2-1; 7 bases fit TRBD2. V was clipped by 5 bases and J by 4 bases; unmatched bases: 8. The V gene's germline CDR1 is SGHTA and CDR2 FQGTGA. The CDR3 loop spans 15 amino acids. As DNA, the CDR3 is TGTGCCAGCAGCCCAGATAGGGGAGGGTACAATGAGCAGTTCTTC. It specifies CASSPDRGGYNEQFF.